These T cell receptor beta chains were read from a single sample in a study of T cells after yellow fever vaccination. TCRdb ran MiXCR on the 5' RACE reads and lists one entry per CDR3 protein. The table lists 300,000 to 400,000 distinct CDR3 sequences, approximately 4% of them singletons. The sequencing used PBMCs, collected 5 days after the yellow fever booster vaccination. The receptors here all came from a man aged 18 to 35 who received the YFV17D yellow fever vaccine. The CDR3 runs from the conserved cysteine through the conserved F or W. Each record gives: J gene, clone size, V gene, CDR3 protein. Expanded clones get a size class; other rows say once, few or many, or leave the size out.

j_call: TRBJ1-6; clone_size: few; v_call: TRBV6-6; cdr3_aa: CASSSTGTGLTYNSPLHF
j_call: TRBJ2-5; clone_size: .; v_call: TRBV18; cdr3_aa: CASSPPGEQETQYF
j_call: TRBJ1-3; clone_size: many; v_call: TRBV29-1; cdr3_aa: CSVGFNSGNTIYF
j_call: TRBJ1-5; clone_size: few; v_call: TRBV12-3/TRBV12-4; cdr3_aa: CASRSKVGDIGQPQHF
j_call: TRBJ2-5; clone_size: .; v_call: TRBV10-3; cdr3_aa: CATRGNSGGLFETQYF
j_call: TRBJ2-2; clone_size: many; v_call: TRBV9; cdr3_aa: CASSGGFAGELFF
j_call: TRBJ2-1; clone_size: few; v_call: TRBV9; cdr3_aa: CASSVVGNNEQFF
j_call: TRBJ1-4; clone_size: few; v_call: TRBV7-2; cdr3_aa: CASSSGQGGEKLFF
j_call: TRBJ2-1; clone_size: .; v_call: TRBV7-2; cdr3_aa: CASSLEAGGLIREQFF
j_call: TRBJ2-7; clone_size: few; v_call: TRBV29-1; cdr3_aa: CSAGDGEQYF
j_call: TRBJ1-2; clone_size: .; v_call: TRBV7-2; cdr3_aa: CASSYPPGTANYGYTF
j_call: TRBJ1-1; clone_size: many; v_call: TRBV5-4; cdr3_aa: CASSPSRVNTEAFF
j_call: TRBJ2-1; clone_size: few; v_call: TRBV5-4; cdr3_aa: CASSLARDSSGNEQFF
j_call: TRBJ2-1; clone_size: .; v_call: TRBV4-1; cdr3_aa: CASSQVQGRGDEQFF
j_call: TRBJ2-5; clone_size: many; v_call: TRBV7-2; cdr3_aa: CASSFARETQYF
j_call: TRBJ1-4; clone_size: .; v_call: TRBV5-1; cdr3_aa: CASSLFGTGDEKLFF
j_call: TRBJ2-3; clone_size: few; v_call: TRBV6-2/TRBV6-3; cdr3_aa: CASSYKCGECRSTSTDTQYF
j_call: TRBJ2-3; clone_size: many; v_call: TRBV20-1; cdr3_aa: CSATSRDTASGDTQYF
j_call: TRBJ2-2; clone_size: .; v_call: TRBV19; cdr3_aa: CASNSRNTGELFF
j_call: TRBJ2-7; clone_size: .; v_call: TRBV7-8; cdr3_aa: CASSLVGVGQYF
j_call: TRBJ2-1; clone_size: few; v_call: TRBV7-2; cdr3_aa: CASSLVPGPTYNEQFF
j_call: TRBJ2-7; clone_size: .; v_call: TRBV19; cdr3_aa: CASRKGQGAPKQYF
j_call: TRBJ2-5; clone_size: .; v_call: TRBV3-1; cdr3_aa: CASSQASPETQYF
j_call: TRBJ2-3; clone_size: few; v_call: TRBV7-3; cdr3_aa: CASSLSLAGGTDTQYF
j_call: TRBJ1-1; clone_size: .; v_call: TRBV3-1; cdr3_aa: CASSAKPWTGGAGLGTEAFF
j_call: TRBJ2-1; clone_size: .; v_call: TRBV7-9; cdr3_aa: CASSPPTGTGWDNEQFF
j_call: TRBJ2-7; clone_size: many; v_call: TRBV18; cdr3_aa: CASSPPNRDEQYF
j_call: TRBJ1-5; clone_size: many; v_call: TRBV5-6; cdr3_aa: CASSSGLLGAQHF
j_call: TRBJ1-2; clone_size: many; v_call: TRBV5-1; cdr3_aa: CASSLAQEQYGYTF
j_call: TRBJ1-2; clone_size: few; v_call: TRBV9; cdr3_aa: CASSGGTSGEANYGYTF
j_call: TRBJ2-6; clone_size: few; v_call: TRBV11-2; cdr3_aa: CASSFSIGGGANVLTF
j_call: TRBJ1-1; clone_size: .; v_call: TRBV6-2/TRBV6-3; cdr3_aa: CASSYFHPPMNTEAFF
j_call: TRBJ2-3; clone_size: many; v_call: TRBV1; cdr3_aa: CTSSVGTSGGQTDTQYF
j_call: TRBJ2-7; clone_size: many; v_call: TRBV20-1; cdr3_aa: CSARDPKIDYEQYF
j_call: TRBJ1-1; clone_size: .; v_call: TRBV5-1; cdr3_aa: CASSLDALHRGDRGEAFF
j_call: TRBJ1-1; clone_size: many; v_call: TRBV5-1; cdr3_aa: CASSFRGQNTEAFF
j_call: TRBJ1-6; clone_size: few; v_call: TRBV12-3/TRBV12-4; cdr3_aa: CASTSGGSSYNSPLHF
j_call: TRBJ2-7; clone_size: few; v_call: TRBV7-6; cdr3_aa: CASSKLAGTYEQYF
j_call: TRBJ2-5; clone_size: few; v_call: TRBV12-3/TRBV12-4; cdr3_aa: CASSLYTSAQETQYF
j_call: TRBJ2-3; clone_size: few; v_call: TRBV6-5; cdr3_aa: CASSYGGGFMNTQYF
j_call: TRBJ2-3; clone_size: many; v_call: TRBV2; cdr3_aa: CASIQTLSTDTQYF
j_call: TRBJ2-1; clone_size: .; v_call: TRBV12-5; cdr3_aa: CASGPRGAGYNEQFF
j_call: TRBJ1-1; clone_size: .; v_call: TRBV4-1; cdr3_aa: CASSQVVLGAPGGLNTEAFF
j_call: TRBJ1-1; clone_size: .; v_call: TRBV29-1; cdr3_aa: CSVQTGSTEAFF
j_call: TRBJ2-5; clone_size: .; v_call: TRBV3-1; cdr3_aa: CASRAGGRETQYF
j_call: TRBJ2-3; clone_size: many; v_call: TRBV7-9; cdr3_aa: CASSPRGESTDTQYF
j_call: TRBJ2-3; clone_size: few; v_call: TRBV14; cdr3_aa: CASSQYEQGGTDTQYF
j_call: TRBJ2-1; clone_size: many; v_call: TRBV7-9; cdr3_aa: CASSLGYFYNEQFF
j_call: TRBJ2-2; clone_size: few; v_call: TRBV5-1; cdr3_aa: CASSFLYHTGELFF